Below are 23 T cell receptor beta chains sequenced from a single sample in a study of circulating and synovial CD4+ cells in juvenile arthritis. Here immunoSEQ multiplex PCR was the method, and the copy in TCRdb shows in-frame clones only, minus some. This table holds tens of thousands of clones, just under 95% found once. The material sequenced was CD4+ T cells from blood. All receptors derive from a human donor with juvenile idiopathic arthritis.

V gene TRBV28 combines with J gene TRBJ2-5; no clear D. This CDR3 region has 11 residues. Trimming removed 3 bases at V and 5 bases at J, with 4 bases between. CDR1 MDHEN and CDR2 SYDVKM come from the germline V gene. CDR3 in amino acids: CASSLRETQYF. The CDR3 DNA reads as TGTGCCAGCAGTTTGCGGGAGACCCAGTACTTC.

The chain carries TRBV7-3 and TRBJ1-1; 9 bases are shared with TRBD1. The length of the CDR3 is 14 residues. Per the germline V gene, CDR1 is SGHTA and CDR2 is FQGTGA. V lost 4 bases, J lost 5 bases, and 5 bases stayed unmatched. CDR3 sequence reads: CASSSTGGRTEAFF. DNA for the CDR3: TGTGCCAGCAGCTCTACAGGGGGCCGGACTGAAGCTTTCTTT.

The chain is built from TRBV28 and TRBJ2-5; D unresolved. Near its end, the DNA agrees better with TRBJ2-7, so the J call may be wrong. Germline-derived CDR1 and CDR2 are MDHEN and SYDVKM. There are 12 residues in the CDR3. DNA of the CDR3: TGTGCCAGCAGGAAACCTAGCTACGAGCAGTACTTC. This gives the protein CASRKPSYEQYF.

The V gene is TRBV30, the J gene TRBJ2-7; 10 bases agree with TRBD1. V shed 4 bases, J shed 6 bases, and the junction held 21 bases outside the gene matches. The CDR3 totals 18 residues. Germline-derived CDR1 and CDR2 are GTSNPN and SVGIG (reference sequence). CDR3 DNA sequence: TGTGCCTGGATTCCGGATTGGGGACTCCGGGACAGGGGACCCGAGCAGTACTTC. This codes for CAWIPDWGLRDRGPEQYF.

V and J are TRBV5-1 and TRBJ1-4; D is unclear. This CDR3 spans 14 amino acids. Trimming removed 0 bases at V and 6 bases at J, with 9 bases between. The germline gives CDR1 SGHRS, CDR2 YFSETQ. The CDR3: CASSLGPSDEKLFF. The CDR3, as DNA: TGCGCCAGCAGCTTGGGTCCCTCCGATGAAAAACTGTTTTTT.

The chain couples TRBV28 to TRBJ1-5, with D unresolved. Trimming left V 5 bases short and J 5 bases short, with 28 bases between. CDR1 and CDR2 from the germline V gene are MDHEN and SYDVKM. This CDR3 comprises 19 residues. This CDR3 reads CASSPRSRRESLLYQPQHF. In DNA, the CDR3 is TGTGCCAGCAGTCCCCGCTCTCGGAGGGAGTCACTCCTCTATCAGCCCCAGCATTTT.

The V call is TRBV2, the J call TRBJ2-1; TRBD2 aligns across 10 bases. The germline V gene encodes CDR1 SNHLY and CDR2 FYNNEI. The V segment lost 6 bases and the J segment 8 bases; nucleotides outside the gene matches: 13. CDR3 length: 16 amino acids. CDR3 sequence: CASSREGLAGVDEQFF. As DNA, the CDR3 is TGTGCCAGCAGCCGTGAGGGTCTAGCGGGAGTTGATGAGCAGTTCTTC.

In DNA form, the CDR3 reads TGTGCCAGCAGCTACACACCAGGGTGGGGGCTGGGGAACACTGAAGCTTTCTTT. This codes for CASSYTPGWGLGNTEAFF. The rearrangement uses TRBV7-9 and TRBJ1-1; perhaps TRBD1 as D (6 bases). Trimming took off 4 bases at V and 1 base at J, with 22 bases between the two ends. This CDR3 region has 18 residues. CDR1 is SEHNR and CDR2 is FQNEAQ in the germline V gene (reference sequence).

The chain employs TRBV5-5 and TRBJ2-7, with D possibly matching TRBD2 (6 bases). Trimming took off 2 bases at V and 0 bases at J, with 15 bases between the two ends. CDR3 size: 16 residues. Germline V CDR1 and CDR2: SGHKS, YYEKEE (reference sequence). The CDR3 bases are TGTGCCAGCAGCTTTTCCGCGGGATGGCTCTCCTACGAGCAGTACTTC. This gives the protein CASSFSAGWLSYEQYF.

J is TRBJ1-2 and V is TRBV19; no reliable D call. Looked up from germline, CDR1 is LNHDA and CDR2 is SQIVND (reference sequence). Trimming took off 2 bases at V and 4 bases at J, with 8 bases between the two ends. The CDR3 runs 13 residues. This CDR3 reads CASSIPPTYGYTF. The DNA for the CDR3 is TGTGCCAGTAGTATACCTCCTACCTATGGCTACACCTTC.

V gene TRBV10-3 combines with J gene TRBJ2-2; TRBD2 matches 7 bases. The CDR3 covers 16 residues. Germline CDR1 reads ENHRY; CDR2 reads SYGVKD. The J segment lost 1 base and the V segment lost 2 bases, leaving 4 bases of the junction unmatched. The CDR3 DNA reads as TGTGCCATCAGTGAGGCTGCTAGCGGGAACACCGGGGAGCTGTTTTTT. It yields the protein CAISEAASGNTGELFF.

The rearrangement uses TRBV11-2 and TRBJ2-7; TRBD1 matches at 7 bases. Germline trimming cut 5 bases from V and 3 bases from J; bases unmatched to any gene: 7. The CDR3 runs 14 residues. Germline V CDR1 and CDR2: SGHAT, FQNNGV. This CDR3 reads CASSIRDSSYEQYF. The CDR3 DNA follows: TGTGCCAGCAGCATCCGGGACAGCAGCTACGAGCAGTACTTC.

The table lists this clone with a count of one. This sequence joins TRBV6-5 and TRBJ1-2; 7 nucleotides match TRBD1. Germline CDR1 MNHEY, CDR2 SVGAGI. The CDR3 covers 15 residues. V gave up 5 bases and J gave up 0 bases; unmatched junction bases: 6. The CDR3 region has the DNA TGTGCCAGCAGTCCGACAGGGCCCACTAACTATGGCTACACCTTC. Translating gives CASSPTGPTNYGYTF.

This chain joins TRBV9 and TRBJ1-1, with a tentative D call TRBD1 (6 bases). The germline V gene encodes CDR1 SGDLS and CDR2 YYNGEE. V was trimmed by 3 bases and J by 8 bases, leaving 20 bases between them. The CDR3 loop spans 15 amino acids. CDR3 coding DNA: TGTGCCAGCAGCGCTAACAACGACAGGACGCGAGAAGCTTTCTTT. This codes for CASSANNDRTREAFF. Full variable domain (outside the CDR3, taken from reference TRBV9 and TRBJ1-1): DSGVTQTPKHLITATGQRVTLRCSPRSGDLSVYWYQQSLDQGLQFLIQYYNGEERAKGNILERFSAQQFPDLHSELNLSSLELGDSALYFCASSANNDRTREAFFGQGTRLTVV.

This chain links TRBV5-1 with TRBJ2-3; 10 bases match TRBD2. Germline trimming cut 0 bases from V and 7 bases from J; bases unmatched to any gene: 5. Looked up from germline, CDR1 is SGHRS and CDR2 is YFSETQ. This CDR3 comprises 15 residues. In DNA form, the CDR3 reads TGCGCCAGCAGCTTGGGGGGACTAGCGTTAAATACGCAGTATTTT. As protein: CASSLGGLALNTQYF.

The rearrangement links TRBV27 to TRBJ2-7; the D is unclear. Germline V lookup: CDR1 MNHEY, CDR2 SMNVEV (reference sequence). V was clipped by 9 bases and J by 4 bases, with 10 bases between them. The CDR3 has 11 residues. CDR3 protein: CARRWRYEQYF. CDR3 nucleotide sequence: TGTGCCAGGCGATGGCGGTACGAGCAGTACTTC.

The V call is TRBV5-1, the J call TRBJ2-3; D is perhaps TRBD1 (6 bases). Germline assignment: CDR1 SGHRS and CDR2 YFSETQ. V lost 7 bases and J lost 1, with 10 bases in between. The CDR3 runs to 13 residues. The CDR3: CASGQLGTDTQYF. CDR3 nucleotides: TGCGCCAGCGGACAGCTAGGCACAGATACGCAGTATTTT.

The V call is TRBV7-2, the J call TRBJ2-5, with D perhaps TRBD2 (5 bases). The CDR3 sequence is 14 residues long. Between the trimmed V and J ends, which lost 5 bases and 5 bases, there was a span of 15 bases. From germline, CDR1 is SGHTA and CDR2 FQGNSA. CDR3 sequence: CASSREPSSETQYF. In DNA form, the CDR3 reads TGTGCCAGCAGCCGGGAACCAAGCTCGGAGACCCAGTACTTC.

This clone was seen a handful of times. V is TRBV6-6 and J is TRBJ1-3; 7 bases line up with TRBD1. Per the germline V gene, CDR1 is MNHNY and CDR2 is SVGAGI (reference sequence). The length of the CDR3 is 15 residues. Losses at the gene ends were 5 bases for V and 0 bases for J; bases not matched to a gene: 4. The CDR3 sequence is CASSSDRVSGNTIYF. The CDR3 coding sequence is TGTGCCAGCAGTAGTGACAGGGTCTCTGGAAACACCATATATTTT.

The genes are TRBV5-4 and TRBJ2-2; weak D call: TRBD1 (6 bases). The CDR3 sequence is 14 residues long. Germline CDR1 reads SGHNT; CDR2 reads YYREEE (reference sequence). V lost 4 bases to trimming and J lost 2 bases, with 9 bases between them. CDR3 sequence reads: CASSRGQNTGELFF. The CDR3 nucleotides are TGTGCCAGCAGCCGGGGACAAAACACCGGGGAGCTGTTTTTT. Using reference TRBV5-4 and TRBJ2-2 for the parts outside the CDR3, the full variable domain is ETGVTQSPTHLIKTRGQQVTLRCSSQSGHNTVSWYQQALGQGPQFIFQYYREEENGRGNFPPRFSGLQFPNYSSELNVNALELDDSALYLCASSRGQNTGELFFGEGSRLTVL.

This clone appeared a single time. V and J are TRBV10-3 and TRBJ1-2; 9 nucleotides align to TRBD1. Per germline, CDR1 ENHRY and CDR2 SYGVKD. This CDR3 has 11 residues. Trimming removed 10 bases from V and 6 bases from J; junction bases left unmatched: 3. The CDR3 sequence: CATTGGNGYTF. The CDR3 nucleotides read TGTGCCACCACAGGGGGCAATGGCTACACCTTC.

The V gene is TRBV5-6, the J gene TRBJ2-7, with D possibly being TRBD2 (5 bases). With 0 bases removed from V and 2 bases from J, the gap between germline ends came to 15 bases. Germline V gene lookup returns CDR1 SGHDT and CDR2 YYEEEE. The CDR3 is 16 amino acids. The DNA of the CDR3 is TGTGCCAGCAGCTTGGGCCCTCCGGGGAGTCCCTACGAGCAGTACTTC. Protein product: CASSLGPPGSPYEQYF.

A few counts support this clone. The chain is built from TRBV5-5 and TRBJ2-7; weak D call: TRBD2 (6 bases). The CDR3 has 15 residues. Germline values: CDR1 SGHKS, CDR2 YYEKEE (reference sequence). V gave up 0 bases and J gave up 0 bases, with 10 bases separating them. CDR3 nucleotides: TGTGCCAGCAGCTTGGTGGGGGGAAGCTCCTACGAGCAGTACTTC. Protein product: CASSLVGGSSYEQYF. Looking up the rest from reference TRBV5-5 and TRBJ2-7 gives the full variable domain: DAGVTQSPTHLIKTRGQQVTLRCSPISGHKSVSWYQQVLGQGPQFIFQYYEKEERGRGNFPDRFSARQFPNYSSELNVNALLLGDSALYLCASSLVGGSSYEQYFGPGTRLTVT.